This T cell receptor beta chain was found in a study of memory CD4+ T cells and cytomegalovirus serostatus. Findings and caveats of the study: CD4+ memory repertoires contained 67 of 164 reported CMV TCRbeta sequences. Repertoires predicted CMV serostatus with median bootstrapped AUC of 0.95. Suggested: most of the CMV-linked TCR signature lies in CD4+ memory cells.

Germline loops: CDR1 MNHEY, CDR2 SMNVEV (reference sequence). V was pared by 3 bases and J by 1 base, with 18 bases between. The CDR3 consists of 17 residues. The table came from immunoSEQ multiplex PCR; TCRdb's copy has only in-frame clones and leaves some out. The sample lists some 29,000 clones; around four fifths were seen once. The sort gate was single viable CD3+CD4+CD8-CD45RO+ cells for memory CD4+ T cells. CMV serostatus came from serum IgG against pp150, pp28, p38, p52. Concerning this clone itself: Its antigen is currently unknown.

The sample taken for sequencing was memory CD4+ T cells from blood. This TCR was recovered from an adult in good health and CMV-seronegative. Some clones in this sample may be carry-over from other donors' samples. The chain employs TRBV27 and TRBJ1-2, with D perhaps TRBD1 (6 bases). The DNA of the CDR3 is TGTGCCAGCAGTTTTATCGCTGGGGACACGGTTAACTATGGCTACACCTTC. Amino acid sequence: CASSFIAGDTVNYGYTF.